This passage covers 4 T cell receptor beta chains from one sample sequenced in a study of T cell repertoires in cytomegalovirus infection. MiXCR, run by TCRdb on the reads, gives a single entry per CDR3 protein. The data hold 40,000 to 60,000 distinct CDR3 sequences, with around 23% observed a single time. Their target antigens are unknown. The material sequenced was CD8+ T cells from cultured PBMCs, taken from culture after CMV antigen stimulation. Source of these receptors: a human donor in good health (CMV status not recorded). Some clones in this sample may be carry-over from other donors' samples.

This chain links TRBV7-6 with TRBJ2-1; the D gene is possibly TRBD2 (6 bases). CDR1 and CDR2 from the germline V gene are SGHVS and FNYEAQ. The CDR3 covers 12 residues. The V end lost 5 bases, the J end lost 9 bases, and 11 bases lay between the germline ends. The CDR3 DNA reads as TGTGCCAGCAGCCCTACCGGGGGTGAGCAGTTCTTC. Its protein is CASSPTGGEQFF.

V and J are TRBV7-2 and TRBJ1-5, with 7 bases identical to TRBD1. The trim removed 5 bases at V and 0 bases at J, leaving 4 bases unmatched. Germline V gene lookup returns CDR1 SGHTA and CDR2 FQGNSA. The CDR3 length is 15 residues. The CDR3: CASSPGQFSNQPQHF. As DNA, the CDR3 is TGTGCCAGCAGCCCGGGACAGTTTAGCAATCAGCCCCAGCATTTT.

This clonotype occurred a few times. J is TRBJ2-1 and V is TRBV7-2, with 12 positions matching TRBD1. V trimming: 5 bases; J trimming: 1 base; junction bases outside the gene matches: 12. The length of the CDR3 is 19 residues. Germline V gene sequence: CDR1 SGHTA, CDR2 FQGNSA. CDR3 loop: CASSDPGTGGRLSYNEQFF. For the CDR3, the DNA is TGTGCCAGCAGCGACCCCGGGACAGGGGGCCGTTTGTCCTACAATGAGCAGTTCTTC.

The V gene is TRBV6-6, the J gene TRBJ2-3; D is perhaps TRBD1 (6 bases). Trimming cost V 2 bases and J 5 bases, with 20 bases left between them. The CDR3 is 17 residues long. Germline V lookup: CDR1 MNHNY, CDR2 SVGAGI (reference sequence). As DNA, the CDR3 is TGTGCCAGCAGTTACCCAGCCTTACAGGGAAAACAAGATACGCAGTATTTT. This codes for CASSYPALQGKQDTQYF.